The rows below give T cell receptor beta chains drawn from one sample of a study of post-analysis software for immune sequencing data. TCRdb re-derived calls from the PCR reads in MiXCR, one entry per CDR3 protein. The table includes about 430,000 distinct CDR3 sequences, approximately 39% detected once. The material sequenced was blood. Receptors were obtained from a girl aged 2 to 9 with multiple sclerosis. Each CDR3 is given with its conserved first and last residue. The D gene is left open where the match is weak. Rows may omit the clone size; those that give it use once, few, many or a size class.

TRBJ2-1,TRBD2,NA,TRBV20-1,CSALSQILGGLNEQFF,TGCAGTGCTTTATCTCAGATATTGGGAGGGCTCAATGAGCAGTTCTTC
TRBJ1-2,TRBD1,few,TRBV6-6,CASSPPGGRGSYGYTF,TGTGCCAGCAGCCCCCCGGGGGGCAGGGGGTCCTATGGCTACACCTTC
TRBJ1-4,TRBD1,few,TRBV18,CASSPTGSNEKLFF,TGTGCCAGCTCACCGACAGGGTCTAATGAAAAACTGTTTTTT
TRBJ2-1,NA,NA,TRBV29-1,CSVCPLLVSSNEQSF,TGCAGCGTTTGCCCACTACTAGTTTCGAGCAATGAGCAGTCCTTC
TRBJ2-3,TRBD1,NA,TRBV9,CASSVALTGSTDTQYF,TGTGCCAGCAGCGTAGCTCTGACAGGGAGCACAGATACGCAGTATTTT
TRBJ2-4,NA,NA,TRBV21-1,CASSKVGAELAKNIQYF,TGTGCCAGCAGCAAAGTGGGGGCGGAGCTAGCCAAAAACATTCAGTACTTC
TRBJ2-1,NA,NA,TRBV12-5,CASGPNEQFF,TGTGCTAGTGGTCCCAATGAGCAGTTCTTC
TRBJ1-1,NA,NA,TRBV7-9,CASSSGGRWVTEAFF,TGTGCCAGCAGCTCCGGGGGGAGATGGGTCACTGAAGCTTTCTTT
TRBJ1-2,TRBD1,NA,TRBV27,CASAPGTGNYGYTF,TGTGCCAGTGCGCCCGGGACAGGGAACTATGGCTACACCTTC
TRBJ1-1,NA,NA,TRBV7-2,CASSLAVLTSLNTEAFF,TGTGCCAGCAGCTTAGCGGTCCTGACCTCTCTGAACACTGAAGCTTTCTTT
TRBJ2-1,NA,few,TRBV15,CATSRGPSLEVEQFF,TGTGCCACCAGCAGAGGTCCTTCGCTAGAAGTTGAGCAGTTCTTC
TRBJ2-3,NA,NA,TRBV20-1,CSATRGASTDTQYF,TGCAGTGCCACCCGGGGGGCTAGCACAGATACGCAGTATTTT
TRBJ2-1,TRBD2,few,TRBV20-1,CSARAWAGEFF,TGCAGTGCTAGAGCATGGGCGGGAGAGTTCTTC
TRBJ2-4,NA,NA,TRBV7-2,CASSLGAGSNIQYF,TGTGCCAGCAGCTTAGGGGCGGGATCGAACATTCAGTACTTC
TRBJ1-1,NA,few,TRBV7-8,CASILGAAGTEAFF,TGTGCCAGCATCTTAGGGGCGGCGGGCACTGAAGCTTTCTTT
TRBJ1-2,NA,few,TRBV6-5,CASSYSRVNYGYTF,TGTGCCAGCAGTTACAGTAGGGTTAACTATGGCTACACCTTC
TRBJ2-3,TRBD1,NA,TRBV5-1,CASSLGTGQIDTQYF,TGCGCCAGCAGCTTGGGGACAGGGCAAATAGATACGCAGTATTTT
TRBJ2-7,TRBD2,few,TRBV5-1,CASSLRLAGSLLDEQYF,TGCGCCAGCAGCTTGCGACTAGCGGGATCCCTTTTGGACGAGCAGTACTTC
TRBJ1-1,NA,NA,TRBV20-1,CSARGLNTEAFF,TGCAGTGCGCGGGGCCTGAACACTGAAGCTTTCTTT
TRBJ2-1,TRBD2,few,TRBV7-9,CASSLAKGIAGAYHNEQFF,TGTGCCAGCAGCTTAGCGAAAGGGATAGCGGGGGCCTACCACAATGAGCAGTTCTTC
TRBJ1-2,TRBD1,NA,TRBV7-2,CASSLAGQTYGYTF,TGTGCCAGCAGCTTAGCGGGACAGACCTATGGCTACACCTTC
TRBJ1-2,NA,few,TRBV7-9,CASSFGGRRHSYGYTF,TGTGCCAGCAGCTTTGGCGGAAGGCGGCACTCCTATGGCTACACCTTC
TRBJ2-1,TRBD2,many,TRBV4-1,CASSQTSGGANEQFF,TGCGCCAGCAGCCAAACGAGCGGGGGGGCCAATGAGCAGTTCTTC
TRBJ2-1,TRBD2,NA,TRBV6-2/TRBV6-3,CASSMTAGVREQFF,TGTGCCAGCAGTATGACAGCGGGAGTCAGGGAGCAGTTCTTC
TRBJ1-4,TRBD1,NA,TRBV7-8,CASSLWDRGEGPTNEKLFF,TGTGCCAGCAGCTTATGGGACAGGGGAGAGGGGCCAACTAATGAAAAACTGTTTTTT
TRBJ2-7,TRBD2,few,TRBV29-1,CSANDLGTSGDYEQYF,TGCAGCGCTAACGACCTCGGGACTAGCGGGGACTACGAGCAGTACTTC
TRBJ1-2,TRBD1,NA,TRBV27,CASSSDRGLHGYTF,TGTGCCAGCAGTTCCGACAGGGGGCTTCATGGCTACACCTTC
TRBJ1-2,NA,few,TRBV28,CASSFTGSNYGYTF,TGTGCCAGCAGTTTCACGGGTTCTAACTATGGCTACACCTTC
TRBJ1-1,TRBD1,NA,TRBV29-1,CSVPRQGGPEAFF,TGCAGCGTCCCCAGACAGGGTGGGCCTGAAGCTTTCTTT
TRBJ1-2,TRBD1,NA,TRBV3-1,CASSPRQGESGYTF,TGTGCCAGCAGCCCCCGACAGGGAGAGAGTGGCTACACCTTC
TRBJ2-7,TRBD1,few,TRBV2,CASARDRRIYEQYF,TGTGCCAGCGCCCGGGACAGGAGAATATACGAGCAGTACTTC
TRBJ2-6,NA,NA,TRBV29-1,CSVEMGPGANVLTF,TGCAGCGTTGAAATGGGCCCTGGGGCCAACGTCCTGACTTTC
TRBJ1-5,TRBD1,NA,TRBV24-1,CATSDRTGGWNQPQHF,TGTGCCACCAGTGATCGAACAGGGGGATGGAATCAGCCCCAGCATTTT
TRBJ2-7,TRBD2,few,TRBV7-2,CASSLAWTSGSEQYF,TGTGCCAGCAGCTTAGCCTGGACTAGCGGGAGCGAGCAGTACTTC
TRBJ1-1,NA,NA,TRBV4-3,CASSPEVNREVFF,TGCGCCAGCAGCCCAGAGGTTAATCGTGAAGTTTTCTTT
TRBJ2-1,NA,NA,TRBV28,CASSFGGGLYNEQFF,TGTGCCAGCAGTTTCGGAGGGGGCCTTTACAATGAGCAGTTCTTC
TRBJ2-1,NA,NA,TRBV4-3,CASSQDSVLSSYNEQFF,TGCGCCAGCAGCCAAGATAGCGTCCTGAGCTCCTACAATGAGCAGTTCTTC
TRBJ2-3,TRBD1,NA,TRBV7-9,CASRQVLTGGGTDTQYF,TGTGCCAGCAGACAGGTCTTGACAGGGGGAGGCACAGATACGCAGTATTTT
TRBJ2-1,TRBD1,few,TRBV6-2/TRBV6-3,CASSKPPGQGTGNEQFF,TGTGCCAGCAGTAAGCCTCCGGGACAGGGGACCGGCAATGAGCAGTTCTTC
TRBJ1-2,NA,NA,TRBV12-3/TRBV12-4,CASSSSQGARRYGYTF,TGTGCCAGCAGTTCATCGCAGGGCGCGCGTCGCTATGGCTACACCTTC
TRBJ2-7,NA,many,TRBV29-1,CSVELRGQAYEQYF,TGCAGCGTTGAGCTCAGAGGACAAGCCTACGAGCAGTACTTC
TRBJ1-2,TRBD1,few,TRBV7-2,CASSRGTGREGYTF,TGTGCCAGCAGCCGGGGGACAGGGAGGGAAGGCTACACCTTC
TRBJ2-7,TRBD1,NA,TRBV4-3,CASSHEGAESYNEQYF,TGCGCCAGCAGCCATGAGGGGGCGGAGTCCTACAATGAGCAGTACTTC
TRBJ2-7,NA,NA,TRBV20-1,CSARNPLRAYEQYF,TGCAGTGCTAGGAACCCCTTGAGGGCCTACGAGCAGTACTTC
TRBJ2-7,NA,NA,TRBV12-3/TRBV12-4,CASSQYPLGGGFPYEQYF,TGTGCCAGCAGTCAATACCCATTAGGTGGGGGTTTTCCCTACGAGCAGTACTTC
TRBJ2-1,NA,NA,TRBV6-2/TRBV6-3,CASRLGNEQFF,TGTGCCAGCAGGCTAGGTAATGAGCAGTTCTTC
TRBJ1-2,TRBD1,NA,TRBV20-1,CSARDRGFGYTF,TGCAGTGCTAGGGACAGGGGGTTTGGCTACACCTTC
TRBJ2-1,TRBD1,few,TRBV10-3,CAIRKTGGERNEQFF,TGTGCCATCAGAAAGACAGGGGGCGAGAGGAATGAGCAGTTCTTC
TRBJ2-1,TRBD2,few,TRBV7-2,CASSLWYRLAGPDNEQFF,TGTGCCAGCAGCTTGTGGTACCGACTAGCGGGACCCGACAATGAGCAGTTCTTC
TRBJ2-7,TRBD1,NA,TRBV9,CASSEDGQATYEQYF,TGTGCCAGCAGCGAAGATGGACAGGCCACCTACGAGCAGTACTTC
TRBJ1-1,NA,NA,TRBV28,CASSFSGGSGLGAFF,TGTGCCAGCAGTTTCTCCGGGGGTTCAGGATTGGGGGCTTTCTTT